The T cell receptor beta chain described here comes from a study of T-cell memory formation after mild COVID-19. The study's findings and limits: A second wave of clones peaked on day 37, and their SARS-CoV-2 specificity went unconfirmed.

This clonotype was recorded a few times. Its antigen is not identified. TCRdb re-analysed the 5' RACE reads in MiXCR, keeping a single row per CDR3 protein. This table holds about 270,000 distinct CDR3 sequences, 15% found once. V lost 6 bases, J lost 4 bases, and 12 bases lay in between. From germline, CDR1 is MGHDK and CDR2 SYGVNS. The CDR3 spans 13 residues. The specimen sequenced was PBMCs or a T cell subset sorted from them (not recorded which). The source of this sequence is an adult woman who had mild COVID-19 (a few samples of this study predate the infection). Cell type and time point are not known. The chain is built from TRBV25-1 and TRBJ1-1; no clear D gene. The CDR3 DNA sequence: TGTGCCAGCAGAGGCCCGATGGGCACTGAAGCTTTCTTT. Encoded protein: CASRGPMGTEAFF.